A selection of T cell receptor beta chains follows, all from one sample in a study of cytomegalovirus exposure and HLA in healthy donors. Sequencing used immunoSEQ multiplex PCR; TCRdb keeps in-frame clones, though not all of them. The sample lists 120,000 or so clones, about nine tenths occurring once. Sequencing input: PBMCs. The source is a woman in her late teens or twenties in good health and CMV-seronegative. Each CDR3 is given with its conserved first and last residue. The D gene is left open where the match is weak. Size is stated for part of the rows, as once, few or many counts, or as a class when the clone is expanded.

J,D,size,V,CDR3,DNA
TRBJ2-7,-,-,TRBV7-8,CASSFQGGANEQYF,TGTGCCAGCAGCTTTCAAGGGGGTGCCAACGAGCAGTACTTC
TRBJ2-7,TRBD2,-,TRBV19,CASSIGGGLREQYF,TGTGCCAGTAGTATAGGGGGAGGGCTTCGAGAGCAGTACTTC
TRBJ1-1,TRBD1,-,TRBV6-5,CATGQGMATEAFF,TGTGCCACAGGACAGGGGATGGCCACTGAAGCTTTCTTT
TRBJ1-1,-,-,TRBV6-5,CASSYSGAQAFF,TGTGCCAGCAGTTACTCGGGGGCGCAAGCTTTCTTT
TRBJ2-7,-,-,TRBV4-1,CASKPSPLRDSYEQYF,TGCGCCAGCAAGCCCTCTCCCTTGAGGGACTCCTACGAGCAGTACTTC
TRBJ2-7,-,-,TRBV9,CASSAEGDEQYF,TGTGCCAGCAGCGCCGAGGGGGACGAGCAGTACTTC
TRBJ2-1,-,-,TRBV14,CASSLPASNEQFF,TGTGCCAGCAGCCTCCCCGCGAGCAATGAGCAGTTCTTC
TRBJ2-7,TRBD1,-,TRBV4-1,CASSQLSGQGLGEQYF,TGCGCCAGCAGCCAACTTTCGGGACAGGGACTGGGCGAGCAGTACTTC
TRBJ1-2,-,-,TRBV4-2,CASSQENRGSLGYTF,TGTGCCAGCAGCCAAGAAAATCGGGGGTCGCTGGGCTACACCTTC
TRBJ2-3,TRBD1,-,TRBV5-5,CASSFGDRGLFLTDTQYF,TGTGCCAGCAGCTTCGGGGACAGGGGACTTTTCCTCACAGATACGCAGTATTTT
TRBJ1-2,-,-,TRBV6-6,CASRTDSASGYTF,TGTGCCAGCAGAACCGACAGTGCTTCTGGCTACACCTTC
TRBJ2-1,TRBD2,-,TRBV6-5,CASSYRGLAGDEQFF,TGTGCCAGCAGTTACAGAGGGTTAGCGGGAGATGAGCAGTTCTTC
TRBJ2-3,TRBD2,-,TRBV7-3,CASSPKGIAGGDPDTQYF,TGTGCCAGCAGCCCGAAGGGGATAGCGGGAGGGGACCCAGATACGCAGTATTTT
TRBJ2-7,-,-,TRBV2,CASSVSGYEQYF,TGTGCCAGCAGTGTTAGTGGTTACGAGCAGTACTTC
TRBJ2-7,TRBD1,-,TRBV5-1,CASSLIGQGYEQYF,TGCGCCAGCTCCCTAATCGGACAGGGTTACGAGCAGTACTTC
TRBJ2-4,-,-,TRBV2,CASSNSGGTKNIQYF,TGTGCCAGCAGTAATAGCGGCGGGACCAAAAACATTCAGTACTTC
TRBJ1-5,-,-,TRBV19,CASSISQGNGQPQHF,TGTGCCAGTAGTATATCACAGGGCAACGGTCAGCCCCAGCATTTT
TRBJ2-1,-,-,TRBV28,CASIPRGAPSSYNEQFF,TGTGCCAGCATCCCACGGGGGGCCCCTAGCTCCTACAATGAGCAGTTCTTC
TRBJ2-1,TRBD2,-,TRBV6-6,CASSLVGTSGRNEQFF,TGTGCCAGCAGTTTAGTTGGGACTAGCGGGAGGAATGAGCAGTTCTTC
TRBJ2-1,TRBD2,once,TRBV19,CASTLQGLAGRSEQFF,TGTGCCAGTACCCTCCAGGGACTAGCGGGGAGAAGTGAGCAGTTCTTC
TRBJ1-1,-,-,TRBV4-1,CASSQYRGLMNTEAFF,TGCGCCAGCAGCCAATATCGGGGTTTGATGAACACTGAAGCTTTCTTT
TRBJ2-7,TRBD2,-,TRBV9,CASSVGTGGPDEQYF,TGTGCCAGCAGCGTAGGGACGGGAGGGCCCGACGAGCAGTACTTC
TRBJ2-7,TRBD2,few,TRBV7-2,CASSRYSGRYEQYF,TGTGCCAGCAGCAGATATAGCGGGAGGTACGAGCAGTACTTC
TRBJ2-5,-,-,TRBV28,CASSSTEETQYF,TGTGCCAGCAGTTCCACTGAAGAGACCCAGTACTTC
TRBJ2-3,TRBD2,-,TRBV29-1,CSVSSGRAPDTQYF,TGCAGCGTGAGTAGCGGGAGGGCCCCAGATACGCAGTATTTT
TRBJ2-7,-,-,TRBV5-1,CASSLAGDSYEQYF,TGCGCCAGCAGCTTGGCAGGGGACTCCTACGAGCAGTACTTC
TRBJ1-1,-,-,TRBV19,CASSIRERRTEAFF,TGTGCCAGTAGTATCAGGGAAAGGCGGACTGAAGCTTTCTTT
TRBJ2-7,TRBD1,-,TRBV15,CATSRQRQGAYEQYF,TGTGCCACCAGCAGACAACGACAGGGGGCCTACGAGCAGTACTTC
TRBJ2-5,-,few,TRBV5-1,CASSLMQAQETQYF,TGCGCCAGCAGCTTGATGCAGGCCCAAGAGACCCAGTACTTC
TRBJ1-3,-,-,TRBV6-1,CASSASRVSGNTIYF,TGTGCCAGCAGTGCTTCACGCGTCTCTGGAAACACCATATATTTT
TRBJ1-1,-,-,TRBV27,CASSSPGYTEAFF,TGTGCCAGCAGTTCCCCGGGGTACACTGAAGCTTTCTTT
TRBJ2-3,TRBD2,-,TRBV28,CASTDPSPRLAGGRDTQYF,TGTGCCAGCACCGACCCCTCCCCGCGACTAGCGGGAGGGAGAGATACGCAGTATTTT
TRBJ2-7,-,-,TRBV5-1,CASSWSGAYEQYF,TGCGCCAGCAGCTGGTCGGGGGCCTACGAGCAGTACTTC
TRBJ1-1,TRBD1,-,TRBV4-1,CASSQDTGVNTEAFF,TGCGCCAGCAGCCAAGATACAGGGGTGAACACTGAAGCTTTCTTT
TRBJ2-7,TRBD1,-,TRBV4-1,CASSQGTGASYEQYF,TGCGCCAGCAGCCAAGGAACAGGGGCCTCCTACGAGCAGTACTTC
TRBJ1-4,TRBD1,-,TRBV15,CATSRALQGEKLFF,TGTGCCACCAGCAGAGCCCTACAGGGGGAAAAACTGTTTTTT
TRBJ1-3,TRBD1,-,TRBV7-9,CASSWDRRSGNTIYF,TGTGCCAGCAGCTGGGACAGGCGCTCTGGAAACACCATATATTTT
TRBJ2-2,TRBD2,-,TRBV16,CASSQSSGGPGELFF,TGTGCCAGCAGCCAATCGTCGGGAGGGCCCGGGGAGCTGTTTTTT
TRBJ2-5,TRBD2,-,TRBV18,CASSPPGLASETQYF,TGTGCCAGCTCGCCGCCGGGACTAGCATCAGAGACCCAGTACTTC
TRBJ2-3,-,-,TRBV1,CTSSQQLAGTDTQYF,TGCACCAGCAGCCAACAACTAGCGGGCACAGATACGCAGTATTTT
TRBJ2-4,-,-,TRBV6-5,CASSSRTDSRNIQYF,TGTGCCAGCAGTTCGAGAACGGACAGTAGAAACATTCAGTACTTC
TRBJ2-3,-,-,TRBV7-8,CASRRPGRFDTQYF,TGTGCCAGCAGGCGGCCAGGGCGTTTCGATACGCAGTATTTT
TRBJ2-2,TRBD2,-,TRBV10-3,CAISERGLAGLTGELFF,TGTGCCATCAGTGAGAGAGGACTAGCGGGACTCACCGGGGAGCTGTTTTTT
TRBJ1-1,-,-,TRBV6-5,CASSGGRAMNTEAFF,TGTGCCAGCTCGGGGGGCAGGGCGATGAACACTGAAGCTTTCTTT
TRBJ2-5,-,-,TRBV29-1,CSVERTDLQETQYF,TGCAGCGTTGAGCGGACAGACCTCCAAGAGACCCAGTACTTC
TRBJ2-5,TRBD1,-,TRBV5-1,CASRTGGRETQYF,TGCGCCAGCAGGACAGGGGGCCGGGAGACCCAGTACTTC
TRBJ2-4,-,-,TRBV19,CASSIGGSNIQYF,TGTGCCAGTAGTATAGGAGGATCAAACATTCAGTACTTC
TRBJ1-2,-,-,TRBV19,CASSRQRLNYGYTF,TGTGCCAGTAGTAGGCAGCGGCTTAACTATGGCTACACCTTC
TRBJ1-2,-,-,TRBV19,CASSITGSAGYTF,TGTGCCAGTAGTATTACAGGGTCGGCTGGCTACACCTTC
TRBJ2-7,TRBD1,-,TRBV19,CASSIGQGTYEQYF,TGTGCCAGTAGTATAGGACAGGGGACCTACGAGCAGTACTTC
TRBJ1-3,-,-,TRBV6-5,CAAGEGVLGNTIYF,TGTGCCGCCGGGGAGGGGGTACTCGGAAACACCATATATTTT
TRBJ2-7,-,once,TRBV29-1,CSVEGGPYEQYF,TGCAGCGTTGAAGGAGGGCCTTACGAGCAGTACTTC
TRBJ2-2,-,-,TRBV7-2,CATRDLNTGELFF,TGTGCCACCCGGGACTTGAACACCGGGGAGCTGTTTTTT
TRBJ2-7,-,-,TRBV11-3,CASSLGENYEQYF,TGTGCCAGCAGCTTAGGGGAGAACTACGAGCAGTACTTC
TRBJ1-2,TRBD1,-,TRBV30,CVKGQSNYGYTF,TGTGTCAAGGGACAGTCTAACTATGGCTACACCTTC
TRBJ2-7,TRBD2,-,TRBV4-1,CASSQDGTSGAYEQYF,TGCGCCAGCAGCCAGGACGGGACTAGCGGGGCCTACGAGCAGTACTTC